Listed below are T cell receptor beta chains from one sample, sequenced in a study of neurological immune-mediated disorders. TCRdb reprocessed the 5' RACE reads with MiXCR, giving one entry per CDR3 protein. Of 59,000 or so distinct CDR3 sequences in the sample, roughly 13% were seen once. The sample comprised PBMCs. Receptors originate from a woman in her sixties with HTLV-1-associated myelopathy (HAM/TSP). Both conserved end residues are part of each CDR3. The order of the fields is CDR3 DNA, CDR3 protein, clone size, V gene, J gene, D gene. A D gene is named only where the DNA matches it firmly. Rows may omit the clone size; those that give it use once, few, many or a size class.

TGCGCCAGCAGCTTGCGACAGGGGTATGAGCAGTTCTTC	CASSLRQGYEQFF	many	TRBV5-1	TRBJ2-1	TRBD1
TGTGCCAGCAGCTGGGGGGGGCAATACAATGAGCAGTTCTTC	CASSWGGQYNEQFF	many	TRBV7-3	TRBJ2-1	.
TGTGCCAGCGGGACGGGGGCGGGAAGATACAATGAGCAGTTCTTC	CASGTGAGRYNEQFF	many	TRBV27	TRBJ2-1	.
TGTGCCAGCAGAAAACAGAACTCAGATACGCAGTATTTT	CASRKQNSDTQYF	many	TRBV6-5	TRBJ2-3	.
TGTGCCAGCAGTTACACAGGGTCATGGGATCAGCCCCAGCATTTT	CASSYTGSWDQPQHF	many	TRBV6-2/TRBV6-3	TRBJ1-5	.
TGCAGTGCCGTAGACAAGGGTTCTGGGGCCAACGTCCTGACTTTC	CSAVDKGSGANVLTF	.	TRBV20-1	TRBJ2-6	.
TGTGCCAGCAGCTTGGCGGGACAGCCGAGTACTGAAGCTTTCTTT	CASSLAGQPSTEAFF	many	TRBV6-5	TRBJ1-1	TRBD1
TGTGCCAGCAGCTTTGAGGGGGTCGGGGACACTGAAGCTTTCTTT	CASSFEGVGDTEAFF	many	TRBV5-5	TRBJ1-1	.
TGTGCCAGCAGCTCTTCGACAGGTCAAAACATTCAGTACTTC	CASSSSTGQNIQYF	many	TRBV7-2	TRBJ2-4	.
TGTGCCAGCAGTCCCGGGGGGGGCGAGCAGTACTTC	CASSPGGGEQYF	many	TRBV27	TRBJ2-7	TRBD2
TGCGCCAGCAGCTTGGGGTCAACGTATTCCTCCTACGAGCAGTACTTC	CASSLGSTYSSYEQYF	many	TRBV5-1	TRBJ2-7	.
TGTGCCAGCAGTTTATACCCCACAGATACGCAGTATTTT	CASSLYPTDTQYF	many	TRBV27	TRBJ2-3	.
TGTGCCAGCAGCCCCGACTACTTCCTAGATACGCAGTATTTT	CASSPDYFLDTQYF	many	TRBV7-2	TRBJ2-3	.
TGCGCCAGCAGCTTGGGAGGGACTAGCCCGGAGAATGAGCAGTTCTTC	CASSLGGTSPENEQFF	many	TRBV5-1	TRBJ2-1	TRBD2
TGCGCCAGCAGCTTGGACGGGAGCTCCTACGAGCAGTACTTC	CASSLDGSSYEQYF	many	TRBV5-1	TRBJ2-7	.
TGTGCCAGCAGCTTCTCAGGACAGAGAGAGACCCAGTACTTC	CASSFSGQRETQYF	many	TRBV12-3/TRBV12-4	TRBJ2-5	.
TGTGCCAGCAGAAAGTTGGCGGGAGCTGACAATGAGCAGTTCTTC	CASRKLAGADNEQFF	.	TRBV3-1	TRBJ2-1	TRBD2
TGTGCCAGCAGCCAAGAAGCGGGAGTCGATAGCTACGAGCAGTACTTC	CASSQEAGVDSYEQYF	many	TRBV3-1	TRBJ2-7	TRBD2